The rows below give T cell receptor beta chains drawn from one sample of a study of blood T cell repertoires in COVID-19. Generated by immunoSEQ multiplex PCR, the TCRdb table keeps only in-frame clones and is missing some. The sample lists under 250,000 clones, about 82% occurring once. The sequenced sample was peripheral blood. Receptors originate from a man between 45 and 60 years old with COVID-19, enrolled during active disease. Both conserved end residues are part of each CDR3. D genes are given only for firm matches. Clone size appears in some rows only: once, few, many, or a class for an expanded clone.

cdr3_nt,cdr3_aa,v_call,d_call,clone_size,j_call
TGTGCCAGCAGGACCCTAGCGGGGGGGAACAATGAGCAGTTCTTC,CASRTLAGGNNEQFF,TRBV28,TRBD2,.,TRBJ2-1
TGTGCCAGCAGCTCACCCGGGGATGCAACTAATGAAAAACTGTTTTTT,CASSSPGDATNEKLFF,TRBV7-8,.,.,TRBJ1-4
TGTGCCAGCAGCTCAGAAAGACAGGGACCAAAGACCCAGTACTTC,CASSSERQGPKTQYF,TRBV5-6,TRBD1,.,TRBJ2-5
TGTGCCAGCAGCCCTCCTGGCTGGAACACTGAAGCTTTCTTT,CASSPPGWNTEAFF,TRBV5-8,.,.,TRBJ1-1
TGCGCCACCCGAGAGGGGGGGTCGGGCACCGGGGAGCTGTTTTTT,CATREGGSGTGELFF,TRBV5-1,.,few,TRBJ2-2
TGTGCCAGCAGACCGGGGACTAACTATGGCTACACCTTC,CASRPGTNYGYTF,TRBV28,.,.,TRBJ1-2
TGCGCCAGCAGCACGACCACCGGACTATTCTACGAGCAGTACTTC,CASSTTTGLFYEQYF,TRBV5-1,.,.,TRBJ2-7
TGCGCCAGCAGCCAGGGGACAGGGAGCTCCTACGAGCAGTACTTC,CASSQGTGSSYEQYF,TRBV4-3,TRBD1,.,TRBJ2-7
TGTGCCAGCAGTCCCTCGACTAGCTGGAGCTCCTACGAGCAGTACTTC,CASSPSTSWSSYEQYF,TRBV2,TRBD2,.,TRBJ2-7
TGTGCCAGCAGTGAGGGCCGCACAGATACGCAGTATTTT,CASSEGRTDTQYF,TRBV2,.,.,TRBJ2-3
TGCAGCGTTCCCGACAGGGTGGGATCAGAAGCTTTCTTT,CSVPDRVGSEAFF,TRBV29-1,TRBD1,.,TRBJ1-1
TGTGCCAGCAGCCCGACAGTCATTCAGCCCCAGCATTTT,CASSPTVIQPQHF,TRBV21-1,.,once,TRBJ1-5
TGTGCCAGCAGCCCTGGGACAGGGGGTTTGGACACTGAAGCTTTCTTT,CASSPGTGGLDTEAFF,TRBV5-8,TRBD1,.,TRBJ1-1
TGTGCCAGCAGTGGCAGACACCTGAACACCGGGGAGCTGTTTTTT,CASSGRHLNTGELFF,TRBV27,.,.,TRBJ2-2